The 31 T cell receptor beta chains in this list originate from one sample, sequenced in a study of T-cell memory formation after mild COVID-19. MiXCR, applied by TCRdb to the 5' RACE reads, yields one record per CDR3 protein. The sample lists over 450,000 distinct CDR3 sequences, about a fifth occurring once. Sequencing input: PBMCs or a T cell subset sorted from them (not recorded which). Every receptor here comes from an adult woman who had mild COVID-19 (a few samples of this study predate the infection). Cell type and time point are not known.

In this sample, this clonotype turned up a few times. The CDR3 region is CASSWEGSSYEQYF. The CDR3 DNA follows: TGTGCCAGCAGTTGGGAGGGAAGCTCCTACGAGCAGTACTTC. The V and J genes are TRBV27 and TRBJ2-7, with 7 bases fitting TRBD2. With 4 bases clipped from V and 0 bases from J, the junction kept 3 bases outside the gene matches. CDR3 size: 14 residues. Germline CDR1 MNHEY, CDR2 SMNVEV (reference sequence).

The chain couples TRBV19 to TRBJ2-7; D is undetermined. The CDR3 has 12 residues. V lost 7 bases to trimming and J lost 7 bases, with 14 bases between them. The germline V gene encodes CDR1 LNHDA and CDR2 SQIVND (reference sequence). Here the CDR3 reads CASKPAVGEQYF. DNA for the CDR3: TGTGCCAGTAAACCCGCCGTTGGGGAGCAGTACTTC.

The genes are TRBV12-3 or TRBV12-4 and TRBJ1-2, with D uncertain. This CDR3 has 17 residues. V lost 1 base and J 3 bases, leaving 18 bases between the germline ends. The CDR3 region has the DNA TGTGCCAGCAGTTTAGTTTTCGGAGACCGGGTTCACTATGGCTACACCTTC. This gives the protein CASSLVFGDRVHYGYTF.

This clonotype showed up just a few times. As DNA, the CDR3 is TGCGCCAGCAATCTAGCGGGGCAAAACATTCAGTACTTC. Translation gives CASNLAGQNIQYF. The chain couples TRBV5-1 to TRBJ2-4, with 9 positions matching TRBD2. The CDR3 has 13 amino acids. CDR1 SGHRS and CDR2 YFSETQ come from the germline V gene. V lost 6 bases and J lost 5; bases outside the gene matches: 3.

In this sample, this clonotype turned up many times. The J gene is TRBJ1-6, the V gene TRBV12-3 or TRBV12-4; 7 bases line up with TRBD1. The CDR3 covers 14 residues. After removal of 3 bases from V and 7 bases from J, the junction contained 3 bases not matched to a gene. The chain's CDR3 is CASSLAGGNSPLHF. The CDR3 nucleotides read TGTGCCAGCAGTTTGGCAGGGGGAAATTCACCCCTCCACTTT.

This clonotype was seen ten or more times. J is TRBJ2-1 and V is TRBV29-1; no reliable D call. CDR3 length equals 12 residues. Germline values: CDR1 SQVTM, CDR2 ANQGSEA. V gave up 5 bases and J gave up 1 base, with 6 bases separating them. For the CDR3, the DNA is TGCAGCGTTAAGAGTTCCTACAATGAGCAGTTCTTC. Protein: CSVKSSYNEQFF.

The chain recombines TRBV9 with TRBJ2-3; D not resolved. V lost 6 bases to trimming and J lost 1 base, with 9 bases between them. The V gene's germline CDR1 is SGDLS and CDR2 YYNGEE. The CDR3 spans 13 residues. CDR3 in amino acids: CASNPSGTDTQYF. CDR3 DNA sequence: TGTGCCAGCAACCCCTCGGGCACAGATACGCAGTATTTT.

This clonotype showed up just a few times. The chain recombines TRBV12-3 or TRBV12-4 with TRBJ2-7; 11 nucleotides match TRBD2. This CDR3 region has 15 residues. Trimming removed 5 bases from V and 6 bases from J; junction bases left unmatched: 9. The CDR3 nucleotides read TGTGCCAGCAGTAACCGACTAGCGGGACCGGGCGAGCAGTACTTC. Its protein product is CASSNRLAGPGEQYF.

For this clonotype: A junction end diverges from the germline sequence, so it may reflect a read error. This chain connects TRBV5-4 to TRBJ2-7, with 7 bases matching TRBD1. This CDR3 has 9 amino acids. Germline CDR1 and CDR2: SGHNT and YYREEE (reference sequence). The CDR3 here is CASRNGTVF. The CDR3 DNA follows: TGTGCCAGCAGGAACGGGACAGTCTTC. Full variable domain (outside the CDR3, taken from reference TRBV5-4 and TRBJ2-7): ETGVTQSPTHLIKTRGQQVTLRCSSQSGHNTVSWYQQALGQGPQFIFQYYREEENGRGNFPPRFSGLQFPNYSSELNVNALELDDSALYLCASRNGTVFGPGTRLTVT.

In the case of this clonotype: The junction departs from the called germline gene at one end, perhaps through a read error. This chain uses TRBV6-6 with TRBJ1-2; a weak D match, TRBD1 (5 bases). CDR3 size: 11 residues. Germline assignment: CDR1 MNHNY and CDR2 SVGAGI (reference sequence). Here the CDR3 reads CASIIGVQTHF. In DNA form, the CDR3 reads TGTGCCAGCATTATAGGGGTACAGACGCACTTC.

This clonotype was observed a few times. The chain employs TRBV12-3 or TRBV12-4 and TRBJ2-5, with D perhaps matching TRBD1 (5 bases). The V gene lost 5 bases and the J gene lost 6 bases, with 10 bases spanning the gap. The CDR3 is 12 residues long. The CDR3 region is CASSPPGKTQYF. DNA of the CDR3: TGTGCCAGCAGTCCCCCAGGGAAGACCCAGTACTTC.

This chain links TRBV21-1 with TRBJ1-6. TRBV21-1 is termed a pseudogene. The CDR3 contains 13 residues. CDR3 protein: CASSTVANSPLHF. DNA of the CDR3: TGTGCCAGCAGCACTGTGGCGAATTCACCCCTCCACTTT.

The CDR3 reads CASSLAYGRGQFADTQYF. The CDR3 region has the DNA TGTGCCAGCAGCCTCGCATACGGCAGGGGGCAGTTCGCAGATACGCAGTATTTT. The V call is TRBV7-6, the J call TRBJ2-3; the match to TRBD1 covers 8 bases. The V gene's germline CDR1 is SGHVS and CDR2 FNYEAQ. CDR3 length equals 18 residues. V dropped 5 bases and J dropped 4; count of bases not matched to a gene: 17.

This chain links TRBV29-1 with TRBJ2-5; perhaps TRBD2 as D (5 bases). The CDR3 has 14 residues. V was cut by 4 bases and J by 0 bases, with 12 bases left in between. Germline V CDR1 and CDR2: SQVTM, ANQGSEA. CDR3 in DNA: TGCAGCGTTGCGTTGCGGGCGAACCAAGAGACCCAGTACTTC. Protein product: CSVALRANQETQYF.

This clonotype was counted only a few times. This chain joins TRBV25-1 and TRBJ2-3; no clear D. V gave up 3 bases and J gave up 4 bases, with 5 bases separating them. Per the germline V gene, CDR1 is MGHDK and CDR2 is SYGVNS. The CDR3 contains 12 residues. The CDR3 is CASSESPDTQYF. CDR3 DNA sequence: TGTGCCAGCAGTGAGTCGCCAGATACGCAGTATTTT.

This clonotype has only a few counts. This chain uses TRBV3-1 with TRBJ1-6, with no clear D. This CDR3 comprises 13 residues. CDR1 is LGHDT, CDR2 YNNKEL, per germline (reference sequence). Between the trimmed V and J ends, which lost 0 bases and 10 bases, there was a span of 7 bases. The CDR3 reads CASSQDSKSPLHF. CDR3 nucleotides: TGTGCCAGCAGCCAAGACAGTAAATCACCCCTCCACTTT.

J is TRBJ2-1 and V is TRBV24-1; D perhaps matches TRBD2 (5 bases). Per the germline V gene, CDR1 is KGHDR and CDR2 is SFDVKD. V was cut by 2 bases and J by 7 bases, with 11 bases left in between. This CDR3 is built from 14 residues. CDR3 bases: TGTGCCACCAGTGATTCACTAGATTCGAATGAGCAGTTCTTC. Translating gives CATSDSLDSNEQFF.

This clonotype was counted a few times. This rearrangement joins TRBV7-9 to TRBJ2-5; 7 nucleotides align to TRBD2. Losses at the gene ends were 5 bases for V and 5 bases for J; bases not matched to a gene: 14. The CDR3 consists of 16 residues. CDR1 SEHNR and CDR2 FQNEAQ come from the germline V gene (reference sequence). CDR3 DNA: TGTGCCAGCAGCCCGCGCCTAGCGGCGCTAAGGGAGACCCAGTACTTC. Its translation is CASSPRLAALRETQYF.

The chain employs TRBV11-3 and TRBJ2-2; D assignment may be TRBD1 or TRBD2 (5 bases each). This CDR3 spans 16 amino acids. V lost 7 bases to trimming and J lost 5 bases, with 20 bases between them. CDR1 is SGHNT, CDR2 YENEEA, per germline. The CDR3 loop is CASTKTSGPGTGELFF. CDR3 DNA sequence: TGTGCCAGCACCAAAACCTCGGGGCCCGGTACCGGGGAGCTGTTTTTT.

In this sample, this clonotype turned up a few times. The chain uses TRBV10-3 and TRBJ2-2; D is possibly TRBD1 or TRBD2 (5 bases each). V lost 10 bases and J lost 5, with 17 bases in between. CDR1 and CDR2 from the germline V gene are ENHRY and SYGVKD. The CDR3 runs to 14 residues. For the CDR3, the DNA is TGTGCCACGTTGGGACCCCCTGGGACCGGGGAGCTGTTTTTT. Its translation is CATLGPPGTGELFF.

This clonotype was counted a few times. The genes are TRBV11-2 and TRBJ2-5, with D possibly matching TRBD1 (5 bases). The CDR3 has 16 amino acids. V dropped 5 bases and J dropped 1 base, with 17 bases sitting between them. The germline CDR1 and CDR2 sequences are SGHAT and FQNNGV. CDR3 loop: CASSPFPRTSQETQYF. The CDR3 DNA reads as TGTGCCAGCAGCCCCTTCCCCCGGACATCCCAAGAGACCCAGTACTTC.

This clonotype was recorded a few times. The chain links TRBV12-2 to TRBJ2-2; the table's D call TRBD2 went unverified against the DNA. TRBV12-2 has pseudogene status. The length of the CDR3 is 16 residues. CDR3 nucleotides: TGTGCAAGTCGCTTAATTGTGGGAGGCTCCACCGGGGAGCTGTTTTTT. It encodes CASRLIVGGSTGELFF.

The CDR3 coding sequence is TGTGCCAGCAGATTGGACAGGGGGCCTGCTGGGGCCAACGTCCTGACTTTC. It is translated as CASRLDRGPAGANVLTF. The rearrangement uses TRBV7-9 and TRBJ2-6; 11 bases are shared with TRBD1. V shed 6 bases, J shed 2 bases, and the junction held 6 bases outside the gene matches. The CDR3 length is 17 residues. Germline CDR1 and CDR2: SEHNR and FQNEAQ (reference sequence).

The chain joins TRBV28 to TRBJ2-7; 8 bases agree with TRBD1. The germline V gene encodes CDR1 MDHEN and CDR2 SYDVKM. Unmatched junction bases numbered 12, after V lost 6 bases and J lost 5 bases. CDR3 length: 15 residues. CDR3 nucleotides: TGTGCCAGCAGCCCGATCCGTGGACAGGGCCACGAGCAGTACTTC. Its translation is CASSPIRGQGHEQYF.

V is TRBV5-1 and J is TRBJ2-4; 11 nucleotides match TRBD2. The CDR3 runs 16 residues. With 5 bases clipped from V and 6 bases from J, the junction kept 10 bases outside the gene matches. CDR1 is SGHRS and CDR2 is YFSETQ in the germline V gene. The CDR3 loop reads CASRPPGTSGLNIQYF. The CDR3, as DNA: TGCGCCAGCAGACCACCCGGGACTAGCGGACTAAACATTCAGTACTTC.

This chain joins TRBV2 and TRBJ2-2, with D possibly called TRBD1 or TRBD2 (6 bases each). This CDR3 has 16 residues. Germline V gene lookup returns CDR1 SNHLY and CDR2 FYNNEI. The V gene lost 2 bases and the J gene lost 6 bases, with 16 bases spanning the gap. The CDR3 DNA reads TGTGCCAGCAGTGAATGGGGGGCGGCGATTGCCGGGGAGCTGTTTTTT. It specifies CASSEWGAAIAGELFF.

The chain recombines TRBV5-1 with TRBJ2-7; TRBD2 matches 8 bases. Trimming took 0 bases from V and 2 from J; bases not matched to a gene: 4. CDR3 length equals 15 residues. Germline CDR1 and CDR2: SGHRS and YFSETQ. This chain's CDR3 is CASSLGERETYEQYF. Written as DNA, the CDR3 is TGCGCCAGCAGCTTGGGGGAGCGGGAGACCTACGAGCAGTACTTC.

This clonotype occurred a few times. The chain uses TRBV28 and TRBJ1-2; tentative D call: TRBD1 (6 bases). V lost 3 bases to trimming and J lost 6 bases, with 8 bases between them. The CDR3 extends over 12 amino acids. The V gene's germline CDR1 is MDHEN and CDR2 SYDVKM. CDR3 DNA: TGTGCCAGCAGTTTGAACAGGGATGGCTACACCTTC. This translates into CASSLNRDGYTF.

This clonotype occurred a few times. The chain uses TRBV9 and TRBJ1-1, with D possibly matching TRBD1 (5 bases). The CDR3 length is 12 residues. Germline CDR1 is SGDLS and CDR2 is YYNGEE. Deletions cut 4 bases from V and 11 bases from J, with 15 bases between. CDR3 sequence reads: CASSSQAGRAFF. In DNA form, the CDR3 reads TGTGCCAGCAGCTCTCAGGCAGGGAGGGCTTTCTTT.

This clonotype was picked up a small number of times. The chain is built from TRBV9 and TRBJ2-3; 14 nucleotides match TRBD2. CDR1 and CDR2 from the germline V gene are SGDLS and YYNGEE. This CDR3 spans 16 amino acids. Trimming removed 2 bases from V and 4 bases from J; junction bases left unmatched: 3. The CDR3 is CASSVGTSGGSDTQYF. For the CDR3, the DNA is TGTGCCAGCAGCGTCGGGACTAGCGGGGGATCAGATACGCAGTATTTT.

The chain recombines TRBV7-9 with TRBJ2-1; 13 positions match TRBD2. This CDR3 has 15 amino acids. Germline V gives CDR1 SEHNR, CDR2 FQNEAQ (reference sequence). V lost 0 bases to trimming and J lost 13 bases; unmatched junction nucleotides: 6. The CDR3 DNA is TGTGCCAGCAGCTTAGCAGGGACTAGCGGGACCCTCCAGTTCTTC. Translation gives CASSLAGTSGTLQFF.